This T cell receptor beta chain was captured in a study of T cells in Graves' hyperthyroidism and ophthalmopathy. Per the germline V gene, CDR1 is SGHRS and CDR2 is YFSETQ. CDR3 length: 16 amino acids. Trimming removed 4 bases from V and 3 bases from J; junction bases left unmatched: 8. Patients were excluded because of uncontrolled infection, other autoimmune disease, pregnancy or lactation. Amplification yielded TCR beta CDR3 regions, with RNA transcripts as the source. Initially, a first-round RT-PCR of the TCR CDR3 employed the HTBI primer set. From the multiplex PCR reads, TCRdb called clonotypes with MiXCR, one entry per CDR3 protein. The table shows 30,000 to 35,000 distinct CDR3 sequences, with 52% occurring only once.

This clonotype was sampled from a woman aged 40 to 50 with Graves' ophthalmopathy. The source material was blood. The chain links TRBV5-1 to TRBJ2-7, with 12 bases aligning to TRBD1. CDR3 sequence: CASSDSGTGGVYEQYF. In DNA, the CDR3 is TGCGCCAGCAGCGACTCCGGGACAGGGGGCGTCTACGAGCAGTACTTC.